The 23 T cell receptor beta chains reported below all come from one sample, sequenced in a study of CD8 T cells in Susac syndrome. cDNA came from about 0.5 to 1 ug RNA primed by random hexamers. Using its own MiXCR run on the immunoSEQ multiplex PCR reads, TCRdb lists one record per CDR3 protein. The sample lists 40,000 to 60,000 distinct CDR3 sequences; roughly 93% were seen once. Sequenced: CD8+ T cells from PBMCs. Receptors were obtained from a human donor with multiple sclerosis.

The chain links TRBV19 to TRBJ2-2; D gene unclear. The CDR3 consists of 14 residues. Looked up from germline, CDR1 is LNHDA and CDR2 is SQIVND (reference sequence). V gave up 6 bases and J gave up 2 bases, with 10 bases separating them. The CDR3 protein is CASSLDGNTGELFF. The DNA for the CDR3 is TGTGCCAGTAGCCTGGACGGAAACACCGGGGAGCTGTTTTTT.

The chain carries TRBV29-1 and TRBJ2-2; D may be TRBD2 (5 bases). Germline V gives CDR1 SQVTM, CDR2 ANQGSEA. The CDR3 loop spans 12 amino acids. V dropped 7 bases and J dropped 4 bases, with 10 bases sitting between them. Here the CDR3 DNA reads TGCAGCGCCGGAGGCGGCACCGGGGAGCTGTTTTTT. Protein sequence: CSAGGGTGELFF.

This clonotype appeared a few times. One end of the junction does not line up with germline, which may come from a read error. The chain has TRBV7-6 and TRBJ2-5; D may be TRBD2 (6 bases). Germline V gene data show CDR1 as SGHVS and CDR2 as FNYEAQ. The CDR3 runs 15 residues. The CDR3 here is CASSLAAAAQETQYF. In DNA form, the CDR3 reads TGTGCTAGCAGCTTAGCGGCAGCGGCTCAAGAGACCCAGTACTTC.

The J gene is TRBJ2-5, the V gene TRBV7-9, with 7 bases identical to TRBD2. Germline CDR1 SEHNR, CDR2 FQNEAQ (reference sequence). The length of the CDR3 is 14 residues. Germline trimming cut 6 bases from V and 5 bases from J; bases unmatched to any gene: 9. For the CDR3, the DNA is TGTGCCAGCAGTCGCGGGGGAGTAAGGGAGACCCAGTACTTC. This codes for CASSRGGVRETQYF.

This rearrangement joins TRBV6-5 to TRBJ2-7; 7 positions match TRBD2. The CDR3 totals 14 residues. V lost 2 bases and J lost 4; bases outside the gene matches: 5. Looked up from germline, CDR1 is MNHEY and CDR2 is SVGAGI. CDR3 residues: CASSYDGGSYEQYF. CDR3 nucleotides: TGTGCCAGCAGTTACGACGGGGGGTCATACGAGCAGTACTTC.

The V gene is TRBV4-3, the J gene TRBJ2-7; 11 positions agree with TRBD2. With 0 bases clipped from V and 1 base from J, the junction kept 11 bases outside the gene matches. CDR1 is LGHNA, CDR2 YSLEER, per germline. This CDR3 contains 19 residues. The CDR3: CASSQEGQASGGFSYEQYF. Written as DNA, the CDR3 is TGCGCCAGCAGCCAAGAGGGGCAGGCTAGCGGGGGGTTTTCCTACGAGCAGTACTTC.

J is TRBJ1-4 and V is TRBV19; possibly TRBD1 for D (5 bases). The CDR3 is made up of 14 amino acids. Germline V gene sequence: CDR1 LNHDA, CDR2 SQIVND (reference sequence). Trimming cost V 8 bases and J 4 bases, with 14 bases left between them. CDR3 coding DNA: TGTGCCAGTCGATTCCGGGACGGTAATGAAAAACTGTTTTTT. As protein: CASRFRDGNEKLFF.

The CDR3: CASSQAQGNYEQYF. The CDR3 DNA reads TGCGCCAGCAGCCAAGCGCAGGGTAACTACGAGCAGTACTTC. The chain has TRBV4-1 and TRBJ2-7; a possible D gene is TRBD1 (5 bases). Germline CDR1 MGHRA, CDR2 YSYEKL. Trimming took 1 base from V and 3 from J, leaving 10 bases between them. CDR3 size: 14 residues.

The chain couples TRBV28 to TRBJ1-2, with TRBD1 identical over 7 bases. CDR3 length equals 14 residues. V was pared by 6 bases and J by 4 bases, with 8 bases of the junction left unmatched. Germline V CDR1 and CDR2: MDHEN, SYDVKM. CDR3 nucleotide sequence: TGTGCCAGCAGCTTGAGGGGGCAGAGCTATGGCTACACCTTC. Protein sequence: CASSLRGQSYGYTF.

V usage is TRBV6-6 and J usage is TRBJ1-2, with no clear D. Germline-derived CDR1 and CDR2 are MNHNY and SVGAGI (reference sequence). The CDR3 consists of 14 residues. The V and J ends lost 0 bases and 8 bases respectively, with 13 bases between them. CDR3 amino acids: CASSYSGPQEGYTF. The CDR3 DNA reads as TGTGCCAGCAGTTACTCTGGGCCTCAGGAGGGCTACACCTTC.

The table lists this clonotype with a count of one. The CDR3 spells CATSRDGRQHEQFF. CDR3 coding DNA: TGTGCCACCAGCAGAGATGGGAGGCAGCATGAGCAGTTCTTC. The J gene is TRBJ2-1, the V gene TRBV15; D might be TRBD2 (6 bases). In germline, CDR1 is LNHNV, CDR2 YYDKDF (reference sequence). This CDR3 is built from 14 residues. V lost 0 bases, J lost 8 bases, and 11 bases lay in between.

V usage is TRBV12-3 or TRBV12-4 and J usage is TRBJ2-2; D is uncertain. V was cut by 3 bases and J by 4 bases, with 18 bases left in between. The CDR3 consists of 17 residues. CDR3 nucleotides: TGTGCCAGCAGTTTCGACTTCACTGGGCTATTCACCGGGGAGCTGTTTTTT. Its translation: CASSFDFTGLFTGELFF.

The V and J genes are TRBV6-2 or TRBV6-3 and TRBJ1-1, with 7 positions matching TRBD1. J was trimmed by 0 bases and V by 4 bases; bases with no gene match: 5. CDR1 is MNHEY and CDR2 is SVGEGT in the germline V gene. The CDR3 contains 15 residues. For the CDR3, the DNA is TGTGCCAGCAGTTGGGGACAGCCTCTGAACACTGAAGCTTTCTTT. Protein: CASSWGQPLNTEAFF.

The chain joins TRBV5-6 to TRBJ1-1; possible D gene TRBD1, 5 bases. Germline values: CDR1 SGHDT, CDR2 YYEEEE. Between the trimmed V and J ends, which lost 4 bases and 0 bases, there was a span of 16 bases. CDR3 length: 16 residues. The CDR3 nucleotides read TGTGCCAGCAGCGAGGGAGGGGTACGGCTGAACACTGAAGCTTTCTTT. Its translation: CASSEGGVRLNTEAFF.

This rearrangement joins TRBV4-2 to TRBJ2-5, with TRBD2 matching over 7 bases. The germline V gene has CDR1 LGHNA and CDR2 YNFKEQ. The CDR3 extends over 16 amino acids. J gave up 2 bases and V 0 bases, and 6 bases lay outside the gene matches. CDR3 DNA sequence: TGTGCCAGCAGCCAAGATCGGAGGACTAGTCAAGAGACCCAGTACTTC. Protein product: CASSQDRRTSQETQYF.

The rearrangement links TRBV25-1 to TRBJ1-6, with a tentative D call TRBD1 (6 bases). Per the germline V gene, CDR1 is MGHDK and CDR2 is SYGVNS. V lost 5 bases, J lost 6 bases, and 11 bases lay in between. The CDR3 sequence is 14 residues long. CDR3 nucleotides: TGTGCCAGCAGTCCGGGGGCGGGTAATTCACCCCTCCACTTT. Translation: CASSPGAGNSPLHF. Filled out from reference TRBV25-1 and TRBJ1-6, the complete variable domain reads EADIYQTPRYLVIGTGKKITLECSQTMGHDKMYWYQQDPGMELHLIHYSYGVNSTEKGDLSSESTVSRIRTEHFPLTLESARPSHTSQYLCASSPGAGNSPLHFGNGTRLTVT.

The DNA of the CDR3 is TGTGCCAGCAGTGTAGGACAGGGTTATCAAGAGACCCAGTACTTC. Translated, it gives CASSVGQGYQETQYF. The J gene is TRBJ2-5, the V gene TRBV2; the match to TRBD1 covers 8 bases. CDR3 size: 15 residues. CDR1 and CDR2 (germline): SNHLY, FYNNEI. V gave up 4 bases and J gave up 2 bases; unmatched junction bases: 6.

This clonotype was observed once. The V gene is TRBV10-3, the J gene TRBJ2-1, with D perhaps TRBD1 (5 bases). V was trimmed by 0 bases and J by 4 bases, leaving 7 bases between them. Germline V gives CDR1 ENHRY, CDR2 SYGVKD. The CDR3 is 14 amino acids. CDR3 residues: CAISESDSYNEQFF. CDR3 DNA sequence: TGTGCCATCAGTGAGTCTGACAGTTACAATGAGCAGTTCTTC.

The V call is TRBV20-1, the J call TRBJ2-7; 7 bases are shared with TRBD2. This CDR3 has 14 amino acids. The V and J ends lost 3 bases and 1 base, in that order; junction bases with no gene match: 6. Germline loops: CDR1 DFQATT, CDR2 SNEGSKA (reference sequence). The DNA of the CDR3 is TGCAGTGCTAGCTCGCTAGCGGTTTCCTACGAGCAGTACTTC. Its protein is CSASSLAVSYEQYF.

CDR3 DNA sequence: TGTGCCAGCAGTGAAGGGAGAATGGGGTACACTGAAGCTTTCTTT. As protein: CASSEGRMGYTEAFF. The chain combines TRBV6-1 with TRBJ1-1; no reliable D call. CDR1 is MNHNS and CDR2 is SASEGT in the germline V gene. V was pared by 1 base and J by 3 bases, with 12 bases between. The CDR3 totals 15 residues.

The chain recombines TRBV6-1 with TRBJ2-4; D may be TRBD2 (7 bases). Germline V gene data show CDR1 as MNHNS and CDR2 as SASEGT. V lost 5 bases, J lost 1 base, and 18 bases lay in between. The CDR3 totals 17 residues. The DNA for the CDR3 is TGTGCCAGCAGTACAACTTGGGGGGGGGCGGCCAAAAACATTCAGTACTTC. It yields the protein CASSTTWGGAAKNIQYF.

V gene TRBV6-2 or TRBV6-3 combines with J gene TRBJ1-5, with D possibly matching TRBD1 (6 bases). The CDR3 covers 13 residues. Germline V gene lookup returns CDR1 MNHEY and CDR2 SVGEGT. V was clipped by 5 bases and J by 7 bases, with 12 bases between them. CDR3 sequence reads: CASSPEQGQPQHF. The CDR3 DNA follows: TGTGCCAGCAGTCCGGAACAGGGACAGCCCCAGCATTTT.

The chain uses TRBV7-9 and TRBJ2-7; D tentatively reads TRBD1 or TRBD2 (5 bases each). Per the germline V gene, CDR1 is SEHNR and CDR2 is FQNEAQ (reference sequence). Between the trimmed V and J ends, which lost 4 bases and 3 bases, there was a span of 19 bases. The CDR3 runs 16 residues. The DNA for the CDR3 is TGTGCCAGCAGCTCTAATGGGGGAGCCCCAAACTACGAGCAGTACTTC. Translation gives CASSSNGGAPNYEQYF. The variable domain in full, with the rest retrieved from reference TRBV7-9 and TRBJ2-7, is DTGVSQNPRHKITKRGQNVTFRCDPISEHNRLYWYRQTLGQGPEFLTYFQNEAQLEKSRLLSDRFSAERPKGSFSTLEIQRTEQGDSAMYLCASSSNGGAPNYEQYFGPGTRLTVT.